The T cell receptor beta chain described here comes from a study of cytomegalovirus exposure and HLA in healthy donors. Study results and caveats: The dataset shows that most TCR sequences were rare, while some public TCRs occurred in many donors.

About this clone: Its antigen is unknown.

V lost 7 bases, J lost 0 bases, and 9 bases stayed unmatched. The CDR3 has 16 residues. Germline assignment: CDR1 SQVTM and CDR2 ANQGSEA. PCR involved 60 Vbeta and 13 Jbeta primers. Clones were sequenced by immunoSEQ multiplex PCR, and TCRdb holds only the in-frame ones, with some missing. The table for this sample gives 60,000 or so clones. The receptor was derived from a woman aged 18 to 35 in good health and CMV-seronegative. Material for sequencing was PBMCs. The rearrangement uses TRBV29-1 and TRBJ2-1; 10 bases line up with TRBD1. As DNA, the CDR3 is TGCAGCGGGACAGGGGGGGTCGGGGACTCCTACAATGAGCAGTTCTTC. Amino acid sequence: CSGTGGVGDSYNEQFF.